This T cell receptor beta chain was captured by sequencing in a study of T cell repertoires in cytomegalovirus infection. Study context: It was the public TCR beta signatures that indicated both CMV infection and matching HLA type. Study-level points and caveats: People with CMV and the relevant HLA were identified by cumulative public TCR beta family frequency. CMV-specific TCR beta clonotypes restricted by HLA-C were the ones dominating the ex vivo response.

V was trimmed by 6 bases and J by 4 bases, leaving 17 bases between them. Germline CDR1 reads MDHEN; CDR2 reads SYDVKM. The CDR3 is made up of 15 amino acids. Worth noting for this clonotype: Its antigen is not identified.

TCRdb processed the reads anew with MiXCR; each CDR3 protein has one entry. The data hold under 300,000 distinct CDR3 sequences, with over 15% observed a single time. Source material: CD8+ T cells from PBMCs. V is TRBV28 and J is TRBJ2-3; D call uncertain. The receptor's source is a human donor in good health (CMV status not recorded). Some clones in this sample may be carry-over from other donors' samples. The CDR3 region is CASRSARTLADTQYF. In DNA, the CDR3 is TGTGCCAGCAGATCCGCCCGGACCCTAGCAGATACGCAGTATTTT.